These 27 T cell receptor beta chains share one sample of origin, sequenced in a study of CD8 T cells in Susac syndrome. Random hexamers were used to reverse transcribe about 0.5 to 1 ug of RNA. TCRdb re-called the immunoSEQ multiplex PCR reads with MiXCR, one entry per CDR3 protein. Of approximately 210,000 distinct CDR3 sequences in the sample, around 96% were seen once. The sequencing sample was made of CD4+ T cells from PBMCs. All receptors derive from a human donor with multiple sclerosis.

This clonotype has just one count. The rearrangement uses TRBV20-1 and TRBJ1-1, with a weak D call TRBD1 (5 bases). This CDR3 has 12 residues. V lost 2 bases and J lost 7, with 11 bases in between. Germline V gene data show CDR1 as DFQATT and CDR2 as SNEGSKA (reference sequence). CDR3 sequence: CSARIAGSEAFF. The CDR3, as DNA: TGCAGTGCTAGAATCGCAGGGAGTGAAGCTTTCTTT.

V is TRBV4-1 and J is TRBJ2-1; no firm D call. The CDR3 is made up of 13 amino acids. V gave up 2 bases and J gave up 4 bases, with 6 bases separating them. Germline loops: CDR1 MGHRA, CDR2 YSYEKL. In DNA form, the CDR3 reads TGCGCCAGCAGCCAACCCTCGTACAATGAGCAGTTCTTC. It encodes CASSQPSYNEQFF.

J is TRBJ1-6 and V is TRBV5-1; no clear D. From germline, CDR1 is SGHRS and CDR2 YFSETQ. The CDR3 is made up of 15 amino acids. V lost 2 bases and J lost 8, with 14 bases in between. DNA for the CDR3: TGCGCCAGCAGCTTAGGAACCGTTCGCGATTCACCCCTCCACTTT. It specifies CASSLGTVRDSPLHF.

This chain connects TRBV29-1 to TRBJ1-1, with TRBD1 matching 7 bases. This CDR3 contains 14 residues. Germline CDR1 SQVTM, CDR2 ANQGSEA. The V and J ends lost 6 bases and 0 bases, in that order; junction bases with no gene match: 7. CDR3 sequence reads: CSVNRGPMNTEAFF. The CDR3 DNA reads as TGCAGCGTCAACAGGGGCCCCATGAACACTGAAGCTTTCTTT.

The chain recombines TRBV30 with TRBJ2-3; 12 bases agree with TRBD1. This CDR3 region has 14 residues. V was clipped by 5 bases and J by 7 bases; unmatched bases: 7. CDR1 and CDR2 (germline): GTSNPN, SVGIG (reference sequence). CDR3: CAWDGTGGLYTQYF. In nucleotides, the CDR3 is TGTGCCTGGGACGGGACAGGGGGCCTTTATACGCAGTATTTT.

The CDR3 region has the DNA TGCAGCGCGGGGGACTTCTACGAGCAGTACTTC. Residues: CSAGDFYEQYF. The chain links TRBV29-1 to TRBJ2-7; weak D call: TRBD2 (6 bases). Trimming took 7 bases from V and 3 from J, leaving 10 bases between them. This CDR3 region has 11 residues. From germline, CDR1 is SQVTM and CDR2 ANQGSEA.

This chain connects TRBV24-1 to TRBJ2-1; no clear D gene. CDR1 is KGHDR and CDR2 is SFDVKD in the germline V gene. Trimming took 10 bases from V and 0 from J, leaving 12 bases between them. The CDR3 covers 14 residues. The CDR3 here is CATPQVGSYNEQFF. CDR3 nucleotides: TGTGCCACGCCCCAGGTCGGCTCCTACAATGAGCAGTTCTTC.

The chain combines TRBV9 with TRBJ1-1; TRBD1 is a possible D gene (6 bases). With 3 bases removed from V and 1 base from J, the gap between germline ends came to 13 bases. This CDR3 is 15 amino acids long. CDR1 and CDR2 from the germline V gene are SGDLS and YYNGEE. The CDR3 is CASSGGTLGNTEAFF. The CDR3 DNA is TGTGCCAGCAGCGGAGGGACACTCGGGAACACTGAAGCTTTCTTT.

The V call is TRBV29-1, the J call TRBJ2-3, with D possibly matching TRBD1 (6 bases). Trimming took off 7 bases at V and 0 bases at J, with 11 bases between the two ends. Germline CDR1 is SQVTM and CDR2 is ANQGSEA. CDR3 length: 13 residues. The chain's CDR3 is CSAQGQSTDTQYF. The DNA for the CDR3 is TGCAGCGCCCAGGGACAAAGCACAGATACGCAGTATTTT.

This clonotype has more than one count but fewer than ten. The DNA for the CDR3 is TGTGCCAGCAGCCAAGCTGGAGTGGAGACCCAGTACTTC. As protein: CASSQAGVETQYF. V gene TRBV3-1 combines with J gene TRBJ2-5; no reliable D call. The CDR3 runs 13 residues. From germline, CDR1 is LGHDT and CDR2 YNNKEL (reference sequence). Trimming took 1 base from V and 5 from J, leaving 8 bases between them.

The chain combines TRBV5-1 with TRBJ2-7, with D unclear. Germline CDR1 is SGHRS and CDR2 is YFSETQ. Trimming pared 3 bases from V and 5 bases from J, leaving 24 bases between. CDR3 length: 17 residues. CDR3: CASSSPRSALEVNEQYF. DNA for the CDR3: TGCGCCAGCAGCTCACCTAGGAGTGCGTTGGAAGTCAACGAGCAGTACTTC.

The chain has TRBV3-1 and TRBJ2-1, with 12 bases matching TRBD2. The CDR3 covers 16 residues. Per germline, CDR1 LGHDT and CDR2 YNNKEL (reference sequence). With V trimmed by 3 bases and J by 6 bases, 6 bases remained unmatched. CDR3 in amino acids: CASSQILAGGFNEQFF. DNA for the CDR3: TGTGCCAGCAGCCAGATACTAGCGGGAGGATTCAATGAGCAGTTCTTC.

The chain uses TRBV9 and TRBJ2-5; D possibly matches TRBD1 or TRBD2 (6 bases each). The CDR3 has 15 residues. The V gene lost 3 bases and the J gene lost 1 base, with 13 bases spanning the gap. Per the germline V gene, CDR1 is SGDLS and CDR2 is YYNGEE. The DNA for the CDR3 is TGTGCCAGCAGCGGGGGGGCGCTGGGCCAAGAGACCCAGTACTTC. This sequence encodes CASSGGALGQETQYF.

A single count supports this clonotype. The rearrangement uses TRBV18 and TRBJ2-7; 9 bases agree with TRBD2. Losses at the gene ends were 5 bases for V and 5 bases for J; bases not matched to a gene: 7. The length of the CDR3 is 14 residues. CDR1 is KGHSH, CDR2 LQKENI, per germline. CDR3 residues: CASSTGLALNEQYF. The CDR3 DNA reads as TGTGCCAGCTCAACGGGACTAGCTCTGAACGAGCAGTACTTC. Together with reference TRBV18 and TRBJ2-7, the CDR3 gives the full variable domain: NAGVMQNPRHLVRRRGQEARLRCSPMKGHSHVYWYRQLPEEGLKFMVYLQKENIIDESGMPKERFSAEFPKEGPSILRIQQVVRGDSAAYFCASSTGLALNEQYFGPGTRLTVT.

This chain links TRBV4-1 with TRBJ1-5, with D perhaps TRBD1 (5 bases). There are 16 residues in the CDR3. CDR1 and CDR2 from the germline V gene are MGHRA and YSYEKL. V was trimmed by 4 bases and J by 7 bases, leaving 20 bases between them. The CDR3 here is CASSLDSGGIRQPQHF. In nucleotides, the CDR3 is TGCGCCAGCAGCCTCGATTCCGGGGGTATCCGCCAGCCCCAGCATTTT.

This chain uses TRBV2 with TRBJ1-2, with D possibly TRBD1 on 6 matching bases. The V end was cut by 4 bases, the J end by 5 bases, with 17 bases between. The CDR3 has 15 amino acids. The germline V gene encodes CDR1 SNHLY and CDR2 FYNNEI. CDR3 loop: CASSGEDGGAYGYTF. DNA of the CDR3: TGTGCCAGCAGTGGAGAGGACGGGGGCGCGTATGGCTACACCTTC. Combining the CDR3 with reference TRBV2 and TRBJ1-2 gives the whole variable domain EPEVTQTPSHQVTQMGQEVILRCVPISNHLYFYWYRQILGQKVEFLVSFYNNEISEKSEIFDDQFSVERPDGSNFTLKIRSTKLEDSAMYFCASSGEDGGAYGYTFGSGTRLTVV.

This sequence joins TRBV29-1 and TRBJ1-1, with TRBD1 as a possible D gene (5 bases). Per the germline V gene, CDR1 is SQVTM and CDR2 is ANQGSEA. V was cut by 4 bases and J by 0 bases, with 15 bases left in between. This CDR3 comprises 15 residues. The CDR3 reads CSVVVEGVLNTEAFF. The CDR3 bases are TGCAGCGTTGTGGTCGAAGGGGTTTTGAACACTGAAGCTTTCTTT.

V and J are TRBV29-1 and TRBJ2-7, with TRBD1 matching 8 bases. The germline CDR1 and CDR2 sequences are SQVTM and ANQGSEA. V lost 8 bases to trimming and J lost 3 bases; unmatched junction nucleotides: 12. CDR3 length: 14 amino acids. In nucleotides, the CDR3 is TGCAGCTTCTCCGGGACAGGAGGATACTACGAGCAGTACTTC. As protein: CSFSGTGGYYEQYF.

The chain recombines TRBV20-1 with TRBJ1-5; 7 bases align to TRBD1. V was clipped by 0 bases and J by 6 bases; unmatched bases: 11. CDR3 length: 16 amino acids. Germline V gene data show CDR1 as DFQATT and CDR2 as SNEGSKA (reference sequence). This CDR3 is CSARDGATGDSQPQHF. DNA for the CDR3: TGCAGTGCTAGAGATGGGGCCACAGGGGATAGTCAGCCCCAGCATTTT.

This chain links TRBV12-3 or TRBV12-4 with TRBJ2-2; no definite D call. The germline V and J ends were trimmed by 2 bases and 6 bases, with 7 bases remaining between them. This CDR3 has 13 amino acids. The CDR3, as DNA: TGTGCCAGCAGTTTAAAGAGTTCCGGGGAGCTGTTTTTT. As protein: CASSLKSSGELFF.

In DNA, the CDR3 is TGTGCCAGCTCTCAGGGACAGACTACCGGGGAGCTGTTTTTT. Translated, it gives CASSQGQTTGELFF. The chain employs TRBV18 and TRBJ2-2, with 7 positions matching TRBD1. Germline V gene data show CDR1 as KGHSH and CDR2 as LQKENI. The CDR3 covers 14 residues. Trimming removed 6 bases from V and 5 bases from J; junction bases left unmatched: 6.

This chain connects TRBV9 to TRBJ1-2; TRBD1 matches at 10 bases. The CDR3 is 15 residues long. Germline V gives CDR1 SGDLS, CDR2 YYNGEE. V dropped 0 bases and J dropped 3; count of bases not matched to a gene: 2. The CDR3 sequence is CASSVGTGGYYGYTF. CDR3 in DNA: TGTGCCAGCAGCGTAGGGACAGGGGGTTACTATGGCTACACCTTC.

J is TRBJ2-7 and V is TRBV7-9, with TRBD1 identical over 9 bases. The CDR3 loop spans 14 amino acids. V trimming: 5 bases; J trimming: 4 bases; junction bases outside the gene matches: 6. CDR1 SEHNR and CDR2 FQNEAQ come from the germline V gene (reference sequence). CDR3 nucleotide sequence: TGTGCCAGCAGCCCCAGGACAGGGGCATACGAGCAGTACTTC. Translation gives CASSPRTGAYEQYF.

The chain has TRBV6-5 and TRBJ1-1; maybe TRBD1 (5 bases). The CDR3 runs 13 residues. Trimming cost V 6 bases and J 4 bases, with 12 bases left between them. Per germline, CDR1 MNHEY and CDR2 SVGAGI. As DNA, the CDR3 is TGTGCCAGCAGAAGGGACCGAATCACTGAAGCTTTCTTT. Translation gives CASRRDRITEAFF.

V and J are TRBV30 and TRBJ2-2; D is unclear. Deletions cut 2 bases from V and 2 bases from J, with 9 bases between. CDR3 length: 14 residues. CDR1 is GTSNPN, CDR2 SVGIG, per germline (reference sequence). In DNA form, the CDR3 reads TGTGCCTGGAGTATTTTGCCAAACACCGGGGAGCTGTTTTTT. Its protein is CAWSILPNTGELFF.

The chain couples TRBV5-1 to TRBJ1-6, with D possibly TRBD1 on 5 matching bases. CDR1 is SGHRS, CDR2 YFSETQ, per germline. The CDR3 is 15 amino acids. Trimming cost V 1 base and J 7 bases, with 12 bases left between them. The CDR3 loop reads CASSLIGTGNSPLHF. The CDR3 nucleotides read TGCGCCAGCAGCTTGATCGGGACGGGAAATTCACCCCTCCACTTT.

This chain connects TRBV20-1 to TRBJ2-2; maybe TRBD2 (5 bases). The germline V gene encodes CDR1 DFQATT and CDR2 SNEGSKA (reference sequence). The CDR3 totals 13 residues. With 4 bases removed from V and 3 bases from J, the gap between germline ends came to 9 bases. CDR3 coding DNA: TGCAGTGCTACGGACGGGGACACCGGGGAGCTGTTTTTT. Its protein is CSATDGDTGELFF.